This TCR beta chain was identified in a study of blood T cell repertoires in COVID-19. V lost 2 bases to trimming and J lost 1 base, with 11 bases between them. Germline CDR1 is LGHNA and CDR2 is YSLEER. This CDR3 comprises 15 residues. Clones were read by immunoSEQ multiplex PCR, and TCRdb kept only the in-frame ones, dropping some. The sample shows under 350,000 clones, about 89% of them seen only once. The sequenced sample consisted of PBMCs or T cells enriched from blood (not recorded which). This clonotype was obtained from a woman aged 18-30 years who had recovered from COVID-19. The rearrangement joins TRBV4-3 to TRBJ1-1; possible D gene TRBD1, 5 bases. For the CDR3, the DNA is TGCGCCAGCAGCCAACTAGGGGCGAGGAACACTGAAGCTTTCTTT. Its translation: CASSQLGARNTEAFF.